This entry concerns a single TCR beta chain. This entry is derived from a study of blood T cell repertoires in COVID-19. Germline values: CDR1 WSHSY, CDR2 SAAADI. CDR3 size: 16 residues. J was trimmed by 6 bases and V by 3 bases; bases with no gene match: 8. Generated by immunoSEQ multiplex PCR, the TCRdb table keeps only in-frame clones and is missing some. This table holds fewer than 250,000 clones, around 82% found once. The chain recombines TRBV10-2 with TRBJ2-1, with 10 nucleotides matching TRBD2. Sequenced material: peripheral blood. This TCR was recovered from a woman in her forties or fifties with acute or convalescent COVID-19. For the CDR3, the DNA is TGCGCCAGCAGTGATCGACTAGCGGGCGGGTCCAATGAGCAGTTCTTC. It translates to CASSDRLAGGSNEQFF.